Listed here are 18 T cell receptor beta chains from one sample, sequenced in a study of CD8 T cells in ankylosing spondylitis (dated by TCRdb to the late 2010s). Results and caveats for the whole study, not just this receptor: Blood from ankylosing spondylitis patients appeared to be characterized by a TCR beta motif made up of about 8 highly homologous amino acid variants.

The library was generated by 5' RACE. TCRdb shows the sequencer as Illumina HiSeq 2500. TCRdb reprocessing: public reads trimmed at Q25 with fastp, clones called with MiXCR, in-frame beta chains kept. Merged by CDR3 protein, the rows form single entries marked with the most common genes and DNA. Present in this sample are about 460,000 distinct CDR3 sequences, about 5% of which were seen just once. The ten largest clones capture roughly 3.5% of the sample. The antigens of these receptors remain unknown. Sequenced sample: blood, either unsorted or a sorted T cell fraction (not recorded which). Receptor source: a male donor with ankylosing spondylitis.

CDR3: CASSPPGFETQYF. In DNA form, the CDR3 reads TGTGCCAGCTCACCCCCAGGGTTCGAGACCCAGTACTTC. The genes are TRBV18 and TRBJ2-5, with a possible D match to TRBD1 (5 bases). The CDR3 contains 13 residues. The germline V gene encodes CDR1 KGHSH and CDR2 LQKENI. Deletions cut 3 bases from V and 5 bases from J, with 10 bases between.

This clonotype was detected many times. This chain links TRBV4-2 with TRBJ2-2, with unresolved D. The CDR3 extends over 14 amino acids. Germline V gene lookup returns CDR1 LGHNA and CDR2 YNFKEQ. V lost 4 bases and J 0 bases, leaving 6 bases between the germline ends. The CDR3 sequence: CASSPRSNTGELFF. In DNA form, the CDR3 reads TGTGCCAGCAGCCCACGATCGAACACCGGGGAGCTGTTTTTT.

This clonotype was detected only a few times. The J gene is TRBJ2-2, the V gene TRBV7-3, with 13 positions matching TRBD2. The CDR3 consists of 19 residues. Germline V gives CDR1 SGHTA, CDR2 FQGTGA. V shed 1 base and J 6 bases; nucleotides not matched to a gene: 11. The DNA of the CDR3 is TGTGCCAGCAGCTTAAGGCCACTAGCGGGGGGGCCCTTCGCCGGGGAGCTGTTTTTT. This translates into CASSLRPLAGGPFAGELFF.

This clonotype was counted at least ten times. The chain uses TRBV30 and TRBJ1-2; possible D gene TRBD1, 6 bases. V was cut by 1 base and J by 8 bases, with 14 bases left in between. Germline loops: CDR1 GTSNPN, CDR2 SVGIG (reference sequence). CDR3 size: 13 residues. CDR3 coding DNA: TGTGCCTGGAGTGCCACGGAGGGGGTCGGCTACACCTTC. Its translation is CAWSATEGVGYTF.

This clonotype was seen only a few times. The V and J genes are TRBV18 and TRBJ2-1; tentative D call: TRBD2 (5 bases). The germline V and J ends were trimmed by 0 bases and 1 base, with 7 bases remaining between them. The germline gives CDR1 KGHSH, CDR2 LQKENI. CDR3 size: 15 residues. The CDR3, as DNA: TGTGCCAGCTCACCACCACCGGGATCCTACAATGAGCAGTTCTTC. Encoded protein: CASSPPPGSYNEQFF.

This clonotype was counted many times. The V gene is TRBV27, the J gene TRBJ2-7; D is unclear. The length of the CDR3 is 13 residues. The V end lost 5 bases, the J end lost 2 bases, and 10 bases lay between the germline ends. CDR1 and CDR2 from the germline V gene are MNHEY and SMNVEV (reference sequence). The CDR3 nucleotides are TGTGCCAGCAGTCCAGCTGTGCCCTACGAGCAGTACTTC. It encodes CASSPAVPYEQYF.

This clonotype was seen many times. The V call is TRBV5-1, the J call TRBJ2-1, with D possibly called TRBD1 or TRBD2 (5 bases each). V was shortened by 7 bases and J by 7 bases, with 15 bases between the two germline ends. Germline assignment: CDR1 SGHRS and CDR2 YFSETQ. The CDR3 contains 13 residues. The CDR3 protein is CASGDRTRNEQFF. For the CDR3, the DNA is TGCGCCAGCGGGGACCGTACTAGGAATGAGCAGTTCTTC.

This clonotype was counted at least ten times. The rearrangement uses TRBV6-2 or TRBV6-3 and TRBJ2-2; TRBD2 agrees at 7 bases. V shed 6 bases, J shed 3 bases, and the junction held 7 bases outside the gene matches. This CDR3 region has 15 residues. Germline values: CDR1 MNHEY, CDR2 SVGEGT. In DNA, the CDR3 is TGTGCCAGCAGCCGCCCACGGGGGGACACCGGGGAGCTGTTTTTT. It encodes CASSRPRGDTGELFF.

This clonotype was picked up many times. The rearrangement links TRBV27 to TRBJ1-5; maybe TRBD1 (5 bases). The CDR3 totals 16 residues. Trimming removed 5 bases at V and 2 bases at J, with 16 bases between. Germline lookup yields CDR1 MNHEY and CDR2 SMNVEV (reference sequence). The CDR3 bases are TGTGCCAGCAGTAGTTGGGGGTCTAATGGCAATCAGCCCCAGCATTTT. This translates into CASSSWGSNGNQPQHF.

For this clonotype: A much larger clone lies one base from this, so it may be a read error. The chain has TRBV20-1 and TRBJ2-3; TRBD2 matches at 13 bases. Germline CDR1 and CDR2: DFQATT and SNEGSKA (reference sequence). The CDR3 contains 15 residues. CDR3 region: CRAPRTSGSADTQYF. The CDR3 region has the DNA TGCAGAGCACCTAGGACTAGCGGGAGTGCAGATACGCAGTATTTT.

This clonotype was seen ten or more times. CDR3 coding DNA: TGTGCCACCAGCAGGCATAAGGCAGATACGCAGTATTTT. It is translated as CATSRHKADTQYF. This chain connects TRBV15 to TRBJ2-3, with unresolved D. CDR3 length equals 13 residues. Germline values: CDR1 LNHNV, CDR2 YYDKDF (reference sequence). Trimming pared 3 bases from V and 4 bases from J, leaving 8 bases between.

This clonotype was seen at least ten times. The chain is built from TRBV5-1 and TRBJ2-5; D may be TRBD2 (5 bases). The CDR3 is 14 residues long. In germline, CDR1 is SGHRS, CDR2 YFSETQ. Trimming took 1 base from V and 5 from J, leaving 12 bases between them. The CDR3 nucleotides are TGCGCCAGCAGCTTGCCGGGATTCGGGGAGACCCAGTACTTC. It specifies CASSLPGFGETQYF. The variable domain in full, with the rest retrieved from reference TRBV5-1 and TRBJ2-5, is KAGVTQTPRYLIKTRGQQVTLSCSPISGHRSVSWYQQTPGQGLQFLFEYFSETQRNKGNFPGRFSGRQFSNSRSEMNVSTLELGDSALYLCASSLPGFGETQYFGPGTRLLVL.

This clonotype was recorded many times. This sequence joins TRBV2 and TRBJ2-1; D unclear. The V gene's germline CDR1 is SNHLY and CDR2 FYNNEI. The CDR3 is 13 residues long. The V and J ends lost 4 bases and 5 bases respectively, with 9 bases between them. CDR3 coding DNA: TGTGCCAGCAGTGCCGGCCGCAACAATGAGCAGTTCTTC. Translation gives CASSAGRNNEQFF.

In its sample, this clonotype was seen many times. The J gene is TRBJ2-1, the V gene TRBV5-1, with D tentatively TRBD1 (6 bases). V lost 4 bases and J lost 2, with 13 bases in between. CDR1 is SGHRS, CDR2 YFSETQ, per germline. This CDR3 has 15 amino acids. The CDR3 protein is CASSLQGTTYNEQFF. The CDR3 DNA reads TGCGCCAGCAGCCTCCAGGGGACCACCTACAATGAGCAGTTCTTC.

This clonotype appeared many times. The CDR3 DNA is TGCGCCAGCAGCTTCGGACAGGGGGCAACTAATGAAAAACTGTTTTTT. Translated: CASSFGQGATNEKLFF. V is TRBV5-1 and J is TRBJ1-4; 10 bases are a match to TRBD1. The CDR3 spans 16 residues. Germline V gene lookup returns CDR1 SGHRS and CDR2 YFSETQ. Trimming removed 2 bases from V and 0 bases from J; junction bases left unmatched: 1.

This clonotype was observed many times. The genes are TRBV12-3 or TRBV12-4 and TRBJ2-2; 8 bases map to TRBD2. The CDR3 sequence is 15 residues long. The trim removed 2 bases at V and 4 bases at J, leaving 3 bases unmatched. CDR3 nucleotide sequence: TGTGCCAGCAGTTTACTAGCGGGTGGCACCGGGGAGCTGTTTTTT. Translated: CASSLLAGGTGELFF.

The chain is built from TRBV12-3 or TRBV12-4 and TRBJ2-1, with TRBD2 identical over 9 bases. The CDR3 sequence is 12 residues long. J lost 15 bases, V lost 3 bases, and 6 bases had no gene match. The CDR3 loop is CASSFGGTSRFF. Here the CDR3 DNA reads TGTGCCAGCAGTTTTGGCGGGACTAGCCGGTTCTTC.

This clonotype has a count of ten or more. The CDR3 here is CASGEGGRTQYF. The CDR3 DNA follows: TGTGCCAGCGGGGAAGGGGGCCGTACGCAGTATTTT. The rearrangement links TRBV6-2 or TRBV6-3 to TRBJ2-3; 7 bases agree with TRBD1. The CDR3 extends over 12 amino acids. CDR1 is MNHEY and CDR2 is SVGEGT in the germline V gene. J gave up 8 bases and V 8 bases, and 7 bases lay outside the gene matches.